This T cell receptor beta chain stems from a study of cytomegalovirus exposure and HLA in healthy donors. Study-wide points: Later analysis suggested most CMV-associated TCR beta chains were HLA-restricted.

Turning to this clone: What it binds is unknown.

CDR1 and CDR2 (germline): SGHRS, YFSETQ. The CDR3 length is 16 residues. Trimming at V came to 3 bases and at J to 4 bases, leaving 10 bases not matched to a gene. PCR primers comprised 60 Vbeta and 13 Jbeta primers. Only in-frame clones appear in the TCRdb table, and some are missing; sequencing was by immunoSEQ multiplex PCR. This sample carries some 150,000 clones, under 80% of them seen once, and the ten largest clones take 3.5% to 5.5%. The rearrangement uses TRBV5-1 and TRBJ1-2, with 9 bases matching TRBD1. The sequenced sample was PBMCs. The sequence was obtained from a man aged 35 to 55 in good health and CMV-seronegative. CDR3 amino acids: CASSWDTGGAGYGYTF. In nucleotides, the CDR3 is TGCGCCAGCAGCTGGGACACAGGGGGCGCGGGCTATGGCTACACCTTC.